Below, 8 T cell receptor beta chains from the same sample are listed, as sequenced in a study of graft-versus-host responses after intestinal transplantation. Method: immunoSEQ multiplex PCR; TCRdb's copy keeps in-frame clones and lacks some. The sample lists roughly 110,000 clones, 85% to 95% occurring once. These receptors have no known antigen. Sequencing was performed on unstimulated CD8+ T cells sorted from spleen or lymph node cells, taken before transplant. The receptor set was obtained from a human donor who was the organ donor for an intestinal transplant.

This clone came up once. V is TRBV9 and J is TRBJ2-7, with D uncertain. The CDR3 runs to 14 residues. The V end was cut by 4 bases, the J end by 2 bases, with 13 bases between. Germline V gene data show CDR1 as SGDLS and CDR2 as YYNGEE. The CDR3 DNA is TGTGCCAGCAGCAAAAGGGATAGGACCTACGAGCAGTACTTC. Translation gives CASSKRDRTYEQYF.

This clone is a singleton in its sample. J is TRBJ2-7 and V is TRBV19, with D perhaps matching TRBD2 (5 bases). There are 14 residues in the CDR3. The V end lost 6 bases, the J end lost 0 bases, and 12 bases lay between the germline ends. CDR1 and CDR2 from the germline V gene are LNHDA and SQIVND (reference sequence). The CDR3 here is CASSPAGLSYEQYF. DNA for the CDR3: TGTGCCAGTAGCCCCGCGGGTCTCTCCTACGAGCAGTACTTC. Full variable domain (rest looked up from reference TRBV19 and TRBJ2-7): DGGITQSPKYLFRKEGQNVTLSCEQNLNHDAMYWYRQDPGQGLRLIYYSQIVNDFQKGDIAEGYSVSREKKESFPLTVTSAQKNPTAFYLCASSPAGLSYEQYFGPGTRLTVT.

The rearrangement uses TRBV6-5 and TRBJ2-5; D may match TRBD1 or TRBD2 (5 bases each). From germline, CDR1 is MNHEY and CDR2 SVGAGI. The CDR3 is 15 amino acids. V was pared by 2 bases and J by 2 bases, with 12 bases between. In nucleotides, the CDR3 is TGTGCCAGCAGTTACCGGGACCGGCGACAAGAGACCCAGTACTTC. Translation gives CASSYRDRRQETQYF.

CDR3: CSVDGILAGVSEQFF. The CDR3 DNA reads as TGCAGCGTTGATGGGATCCTAGCGGGTGTCAGTGAGCAGTTCTTC. The chain employs TRBV29-1 and TRBJ2-1; TRBD2 matches 8 bases. V lost 3 bases to trimming and J lost 9 bases; unmatched junction nucleotides: 13. Per the germline V gene, CDR1 is SQVTM and CDR2 is ANQGSEA. CDR3 length: 15 amino acids.

This rearrangement joins TRBV7-6 to TRBJ2-1; the D gene could be TRBD1 or TRBD2 (6 bases each). The V end was cut by 5 bases, the J end by 0 bases, with 23 bases between. This CDR3 comprises 19 residues. Germline loops: CDR1 SGHVS, CDR2 FNYEAQ. CDR3 sequence reads: CASSLIGGFRGSSYNEQFF. In nucleotides, the CDR3 is TGTGCCAGCAGCCTGATAGGGGGGTTTAGGGGGTCCTCCTACAATGAGCAGTTCTTC.

The chain uses TRBV4-1 and TRBJ1-2; D ambiguous. The length of the CDR3 is 15 residues. Germline CDR1 is MGHRA and CDR2 is YSYEKL. V was cut by 0 bases and J by 0 bases, with 8 bases left in between. This CDR3 reads CASSQDGVANYGYTF. The CDR3 DNA reads TGCGCCAGCAGCCAAGACGGTGTGGCTAACTATGGCTACACCTTC.

V is TRBV7-6 and J is TRBJ2-3, with 7 bases identical to TRBD2. The germline V gene encodes CDR1 SGHVS and CDR2 FNYEAQ. The CDR3 has 16 amino acids. Germline trimming cut 1 base from V and 6 bases from J; bases unmatched to any gene: 10. The CDR3 sequence: CASSLVSSGGVDTQYF. CDR3 nucleotide sequence: TGTGCCAGCAGCTTAGTATCTAGCGGAGGGGTGGATACGCAGTATTTT.

This chain's CDR3 is CASGDSSYEQYF. The DNA of the CDR3 is TGTGCCAGCGGGGACAGCTCCTACGAGCAGTACTTC. The chain combines TRBV7-9 with TRBJ2-5, with 7 bases matching TRBD1. The J call may not be correct, given that the DNA end is closer to TRBJ2-7. Germline-derived CDR1 and CDR2 are SEHNR and FQNEAQ (reference sequence). This CDR3 comprises 12 residues.